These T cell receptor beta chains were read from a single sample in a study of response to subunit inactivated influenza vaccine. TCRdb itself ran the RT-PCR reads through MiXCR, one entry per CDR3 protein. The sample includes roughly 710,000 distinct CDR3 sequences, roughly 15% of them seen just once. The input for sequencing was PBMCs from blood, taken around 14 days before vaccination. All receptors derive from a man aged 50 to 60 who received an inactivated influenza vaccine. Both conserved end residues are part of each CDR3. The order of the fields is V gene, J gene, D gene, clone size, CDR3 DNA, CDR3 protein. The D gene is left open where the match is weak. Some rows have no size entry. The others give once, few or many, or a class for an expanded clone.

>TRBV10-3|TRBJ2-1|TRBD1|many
TGTGCCATCAGAGTTACTCGGGACAGGGGGGAATTCTTC
CAIRVTRDRGEFF
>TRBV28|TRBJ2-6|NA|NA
TGTGCCAGCAGCCTCACCGCACAGGGAAGGGCCAACGTCCTGACTTTC
CASSLTAQGRANVLTF
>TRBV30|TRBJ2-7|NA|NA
TGTGCCTGGAAGGGGGGGAGCGTCTACGAGCAGTACTTC
CAWKGGSVYEQYF
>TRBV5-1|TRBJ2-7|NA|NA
TGCGCCAGCAGCCCTGGGTGGGGAGACTACGAGCAGTACTTC
CASSPGWGDYEQYF
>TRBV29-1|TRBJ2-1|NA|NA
TGCAGCGTTGAACCCGGGAGAGGGGTTGAGCAGTTCTTC
CSVEPGRGVEQFF
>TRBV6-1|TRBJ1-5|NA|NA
TGTGCCAGCAGCCAAGCAGGGGCGAATTGGCCCCAGCATTTT
CASSQAGANWPQHF
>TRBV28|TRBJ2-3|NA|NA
TGTGCCAGCAGCGCCGGACACGCCGGGTACACAGATACGCAGTATTTT
CASSAGHAGYTDTQYF
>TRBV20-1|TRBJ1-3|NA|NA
TGCAGTGACATCCGACGCGGGGCCTACGATCTAAACACCATATATTTT
CSDIRRGAYDLNTIYF
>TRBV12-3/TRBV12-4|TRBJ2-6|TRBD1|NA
TGTGCCAGCAGTGGGGGGACAGGTGTATCGAACGTCCTGACTTTC
CASSGGTGVSNVLTF
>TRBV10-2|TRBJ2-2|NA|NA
TGCGCCAGCAGTGAGCACCGGGGGCCCGGGGAGCTGTTTTTT
CASSEHRGPGELFF
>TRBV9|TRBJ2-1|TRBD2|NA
TGTGCCAGCAGCGTAGTGGGTAGCGGGGGTCTTCCTAACAATGAGCAGTTCTTC
CASSVVGSGGLPNNEQFF
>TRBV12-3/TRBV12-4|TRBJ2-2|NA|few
TGTGCCAGCAGGGGCAGAGAGGACACCGGGGAGCTGTTTTTT
CASRGREDTGELFF
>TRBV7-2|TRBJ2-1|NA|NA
TGTGCCAGCAGCTTCACGTCGACGCCCGAAGGTGAGCAGTTCTTC
CASSFTSTPEGEQFF
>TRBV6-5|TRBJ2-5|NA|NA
TGTGCCAGCAGTTACGGGTGGGGAGGCCAAGAGACCCAGTACTTC
CASSYGWGGQETQYF
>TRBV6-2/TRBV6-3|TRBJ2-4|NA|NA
TGTGCCAGCAGCCCCCCACAGGGAACCATTCAGTACTTC
CASSPPQGTIQYF
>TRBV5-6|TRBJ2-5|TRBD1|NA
TGTGCCAGCAGCTTGGACAGGGGAACGAAGACCCAGTACTTC
CASSLDRGTKTQYF
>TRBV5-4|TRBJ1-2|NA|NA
TGTGCCAGCAGCTTAGTAGGACAGACCTATGGCTACACCTTC
CASSLVGQTYGYTF
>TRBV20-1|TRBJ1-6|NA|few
TGCAGTGCTAGTTATCAGGGTCCACATTCACCCCTCCACTTT
CSASYQGPHSPLHF
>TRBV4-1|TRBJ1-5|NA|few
TGCGCCAGCAGCCAATACTGGACTAGCAATCAGCCCCAGCATTTT
CASSQYWTSNQPQHF
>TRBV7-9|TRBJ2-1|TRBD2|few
TGTGCCAGCAGCTCTATCTGGGCGGGAGCAAATGAGCAGTTCTTC
CASSSIWAGANEQFF
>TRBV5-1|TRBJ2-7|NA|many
TGCGCCAGCAGCCTAACGGGGCAGGGCGAGCAGTACTTC
CASSLTGQGEQYF
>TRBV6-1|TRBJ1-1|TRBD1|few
TGTGCCAGCAGTGCAGGACAGGAACTTTCTGAAGCTTTCTTT
CASSAGQELSEAFF
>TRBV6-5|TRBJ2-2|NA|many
TGTGCCAGCAGTTACGAGGGGCTCGAGACCGGGGAGCTGTTTTTT
CASSYEGLETGELFF
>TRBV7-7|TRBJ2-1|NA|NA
TGTGCTAGCAGCCGATGGGGGGCAAATGAGCAGTTCTTC
CASSRWGANEQFF
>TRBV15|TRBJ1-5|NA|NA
TGTGCCACCAGCAGAGTCGCAGCGAGCAATCAGCCCCAGCATTTT
CATSRVAASNQPQHF
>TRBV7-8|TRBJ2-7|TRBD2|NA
TGTGCCAGCAGCCTCGAGACTAGCGGGAGAGATGAGCAGTACTTC
CASSLETSGRDEQYF
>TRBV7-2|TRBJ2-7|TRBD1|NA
TGTGCCAGCAGCTTAGTCGGGACAGGGGGTTACGAGCAGTACTTC
CASSLVGTGGYEQYF
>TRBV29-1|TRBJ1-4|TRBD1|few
TGCAGCGCTAGGACAGGGGATGAAAAACTGTTTTTT
CSARTGDEKLFF
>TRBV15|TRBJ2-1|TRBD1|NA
TGTGCCACCAGCAGAACCGACAGGGGGAATTACAATGAGCAGTTCTTC
CATSRTDRGNYNEQFF
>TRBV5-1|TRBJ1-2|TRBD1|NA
TGCGCCAGCAGCGGGACAGGGGGGTCGGAGGGCTACACCTTC
CASSGTGGSEGYTF
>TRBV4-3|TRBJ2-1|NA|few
TGCGCCAGCAGCCAAGAATTCAGGGCTGGAGAGCAGTTCTTC
CASSQEFRAGEQFF
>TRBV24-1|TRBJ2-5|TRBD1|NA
TGTGCCACCAGTGAAGCCGGGACAGGGGGTCAAGAGACCCAGTACTTC
CATSEAGTGGQETQYF
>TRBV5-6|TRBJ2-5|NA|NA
TGTGCCAGCAGCTCAGACAGTTTGTCTGGGACCCAGTACTTC
CASSSDSLSGTQYF
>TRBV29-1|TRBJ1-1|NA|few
TGCAGCGGCGGGGGTCGGAACACTGAAGCTTTCTTT
CSGGGRNTEAFF
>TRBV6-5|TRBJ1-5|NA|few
TGTGCCAGCAGTTACAGGATAGATCAGCCCCAGCATTTT
CASSYRIDQPQHF
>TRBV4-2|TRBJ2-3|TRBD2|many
TGCGCCAGCAGCCAAGTTAGCGGGAGCACAGATACGCAGTATTTT
CASSQVSGSTDTQYF
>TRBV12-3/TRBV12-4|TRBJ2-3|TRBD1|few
TGTGCCAGCAGTTATTCGACAGGGTGGGGCACAGATACGCAGTATTTT
CASSYSTGWGTDTQYF
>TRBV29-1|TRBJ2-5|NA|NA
TGCAGCGTTGAAAAATGGGGGTGGGAAGAGACCCAGTACTTC
CSVEKWGWEETQYF
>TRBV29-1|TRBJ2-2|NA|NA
TGCAGCGCGGGACCCACACTTACCGGGGAGCTGTTTTTT
CSAGPTLTGELFF
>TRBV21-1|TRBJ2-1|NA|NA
TGTGCCAGCAGCTTCAGTCGGCTAGCGGGGGGTTTGTACAATGAGCAGTTCTTC
CASSFSRLAGGLYNEQFF
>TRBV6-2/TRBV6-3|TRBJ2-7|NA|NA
TGTGCCAGCAGTTATCTAACAAGGGCGGAGCAGTACTTC
CASSYLTRAEQYF
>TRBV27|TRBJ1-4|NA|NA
TGTGCCAGCAGTCCTGGGACGTATGAAAAACTGTTTTTT
CASSPGTYEKLFF
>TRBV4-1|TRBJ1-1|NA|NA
TGCGCCAGCAGCCAAATGCCGCTGAACACTGAAGCTTTCTTT
CASSQMPLNTEAFF
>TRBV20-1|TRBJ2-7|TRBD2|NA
TGCAGTGCGATCCCGGGACTAGCGGGGACGTACGAGCAGTACTTC
CSAIPGLAGTYEQYF
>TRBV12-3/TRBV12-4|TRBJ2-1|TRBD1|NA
TGTGCCAGCTCACTTCCAGGGGGTCACCTCTACAATGAGCAGTTCTTC
CASSLPGGHLYNEQFF
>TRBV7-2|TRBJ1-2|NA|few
TGTGCCAGCAGCTATAACTATGGCTACACCTTC
CASSYNYGYTF
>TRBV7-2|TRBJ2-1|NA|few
TGTGCCAGCAGCTTAGCGGGCAGGGTCGCCAATGAGCAGTTCTTC
CASSLAGRVANEQFF
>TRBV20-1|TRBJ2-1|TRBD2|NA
TGCAGTGCTAGATCGGTTAGCGGGAGCTCCTACAATGAGCAGTTCTTC
CSARSVSGSSYNEQFF